These 23 T cell receptor beta chains were all obtained from the same sample, sequenced in a study of vaccination effects on CD4 cells after COVID-19. These receptors lack a known antigen. Before sequencing, viral peptide pools were used by the ViraFEST assay to expand antigen-specific CD4+ T cells. With more than nine days of culture completed, CD4+ T cells were isolated. According to the study, vaccine recipients showed no prior SARS-CoV-2 infection and negative nucleocapsid antibodies. Libraries were prepared by immunoSEQ multiplex PCR; TCRdb keeps only in-frame clonotypes and omits some of them. The data contain about 68,000 clones, approximately 80% of them singletons. Sequencing used CD4+ T cells from PBMCs cultured with SARS-CoV-2 spike peptides, obtained before COVID-19 vaccination. These receptors all stem from a human donor who received a COVID-19 vaccine.

The rearrangement joins TRBV5-1 to TRBJ2-3; TRBD1 matches at 8 bases. J gave up 3 bases and V 3 bases, and 9 bases lay outside the gene matches. CDR3 size: 16 residues. Germline V gene data show CDR1 as SGHRS and CDR2 as YFSETQ. The CDR3 region is CASSSLSRQGTDTQYF. In nucleotides, the CDR3 is TGCGCCAGCAGCTCCCTTTCGAGACAGGGGACAGATACGCAGTATTTT.

This clone is a singleton in its sample. This sequence joins TRBV9 and TRBJ2-3, with D perhaps matching TRBD1 (5 bases). CDR1 is SGDLS and CDR2 is YYNGEE in the germline V gene. The germline V and J ends were trimmed by 1 base and 5 bases, with 11 bases remaining between them. CDR3 length equals 14 residues. CDR3 sequence: CASSVLSRVDTQYF. CDR3 DNA: TGTGCCAGCAGCGTATTGTCCAGGGTAGATACGCAGTATTTT.

A single count supports this clone. The chain uses TRBV3-1 (or the pseudogene TRBV3-2) and TRBJ2-3, with 9 bases identical to TRBD2. The germline V gene encodes CDR1 LGHDT and CDR2 YNNKEL (reference sequence). Losses at the gene ends were 3 bases for V and 6 bases for J; bases not matched to a gene: 4. The CDR3 runs 14 residues. The CDR3 DNA reads as TGTGCCAGCAGCCACGGGACTAGCAGTGATACGCAGTATTTT. It codes for CASSHGTSSDTQYF.

The gene calls are TRBV4-1 and TRBJ1-1, with a possible D match to TRBD1 (6 bases). The germline V gene encodes CDR1 MGHRA and CDR2 YSYEKL. The CDR3 is made up of 13 amino acids. The V end lost 1 base, the J end lost 11 bases, and 14 bases lay between the germline ends. The DNA for the CDR3 is TGCGCCAGCAGCCAAGTGGGGGGCCGGACGGCTTTCTTT. This gives the protein CASSQVGGRTAFF.

The rearrangement joins TRBV12-3 or TRBV12-4 to TRBJ1-1; D is unresolved. The CDR3 loop spans 13 amino acids. The germline V and J ends were trimmed by 6 bases and 0 bases, with 8 bases remaining between them. The CDR3 DNA sequence: TGTGCCAGCAGACTTGACCTGAACACTGAAGCTTTCTTT. The encoded protein is CASRLDLNTEAFF.

The genes are TRBV5-4 and TRBJ2-5; unclear D gene. V dropped 4 bases and J dropped 5 bases, with 18 bases sitting between them. The CDR3 runs to 15 residues. CDR1 is SGHNT, CDR2 YYREEE, per germline (reference sequence). The CDR3 reads CASSPHGPAGETQYF. CDR3 DNA sequence: TGTGCCAGCAGCCCTCACGGGCCTGCCGGGGAGACCCAGTACTTC.

V is TRBV19 and J is TRBJ2-3, with TRBD1 as a possible D gene (5 bases). The CDR3 extends over 13 amino acids. Between the trimmed V and J ends, which lost 7 bases and 4 bases, there was a span of 12 bases. CDR1 and CDR2 from the germline V gene are LNHDA and SQIVND (reference sequence). CDR3 sequence: CASMGIGADTQYF. In nucleotides, the CDR3 is TGTGCCAGTATGGGGATAGGGGCAGATACGCAGTATTTT. Full variable domain (remainder filled in from reference TRBV19 and TRBJ2-3): DGGITQSPKYLFRKEGQNVTLSCEQNLNHDAMYWYRQDPGQGLRLIYYSQIVNDFQKGDIAEGYSVSREKKESFPLTVTSAQKNPTAFYLCASMGIGADTQYFGPGTRLTVL.

The chain has TRBV6-6 and TRBJ2-2; tentatively, D is TRBD1 (6 bases). Germline V gives CDR1 MNHNY, CDR2 SVGAGI (reference sequence). Between the trimmed V and J ends, which lost 5 bases and 5 bases, there was a span of 12 bases. The CDR3 sequence is 14 residues long. The CDR3 region has the DNA TGTGCCAGCAGTCGAGGGGGTGGGACCGGGGAGCTGTTTTTT. Its protein is CASSRGGGTGELFF.

The V gene is TRBV7-9, the J gene TRBJ1-2; D unclear. This CDR3 contains 15 residues. V was shortened by 1 base and J by 4 bases, with 13 bases between the two germline ends. Looked up from germline, CDR1 is SEHNR and CDR2 is FQNEAQ (reference sequence). Here the CDR3 DNA reads TGTGCCAGCAGCTTAGAAGTATCAGAAAGCTATGGCTACACCTTC. Translating gives CASSLEVSESYGYTF.

V is TRBV5-1 and J is TRBJ2-5, with 7 bases aligning to TRBD2. The V and J ends lost 1 base and 7 bases, in that order; junction bases with no gene match: 10. The germline gives CDR1 SGHRS, CDR2 YFSETQ. The CDR3 runs 15 residues. CDR3 sequence: CASSLTGPPGGTQYF. CDR3 bases: TGCGCCAGCAGCTTGACCGGGCCCCCGGGGGGGACCCAGTACTTC. The full variable domain, rest sourced from reference TRBV5-1 and TRBJ2-5, is KAGVTQTPRYLIKTRGQQVTLSCSPISGHRSVSWYQQTPGQGLQFLFEYFSETQRNKGNFPGRFSGRQFSNSRSEMNVSTLELGDSALYLCASSLTGPPGGTQYFGPGTRLLVL.

This clone showed up just once. The chain links TRBV7-9 to TRBJ1-1; TRBD1 might be the D (5 bases). The CDR3 has 15 amino acids. Trimming took off 1 base at V and 2 bases at J, with 11 bases between the two ends. Germline values: CDR1 SEHNR, CDR2 FQNEAQ (reference sequence). CDR3 coding DNA: TGTGCCAGCAGCTTAGGCGGGACGGCCAACACTGAAGCTTTCTTT. This encodes CASSLGGTANTEAFF.

This clone was seen only once. This chain links TRBV4-2 with TRBJ1-3, with unresolved D. The CDR3 loop spans 16 amino acids. The V gene lost 0 bases and the J gene lost 0 bases, with 9 bases spanning the gap. Germline CDR1 is LGHNA and CDR2 is YNFKEQ. CDR3 region: CASSQDSGASGNTIYF. CDR3 nucleotides: TGTGCCAGCAGCCAAGACTCAGGAGCCTCTGGAAACACCATATATTTT.

This clone occurred a few times. The genes are TRBV6-2 or TRBV6-3 and TRBJ2-1; TRBD1 matches at 10 bases. Germline CDR1 and CDR2: MNHEY and SVGEGT. This CDR3 contains 16 residues. After removal of 0 bases from V and 4 bases from J, the junction contained 3 bases not matched to a gene. The CDR3 loop is CASSYSKGQGYNEQFF. The CDR3 coding sequence is TGTGCCAGCAGTTACTCGAAGGGACAGGGGTACAATGAGCAGTTCTTC.

This chain connects TRBV7-8 to TRBJ1-2; D is undetermined. The ends were cut back, 0 bases at V and 5 bases at J, with 16 bases in the middle. The length of the CDR3 is 16 residues. Germline loops: CDR1 SGHVS, CDR2 FQNEAQ. The chain's CDR3 is CASSLAVSQEPYGYTF. In nucleotides, the CDR3 is TGTGCCAGCAGCTTAGCTGTTAGTCAGGAGCCTTATGGCTACACCTTC.

The chain has TRBV27 and TRBJ1-5; D not resolved. Germline V gene data show CDR1 as MNHEY and CDR2 as SMNVEV (reference sequence). This CDR3 is built from 12 residues. V gave up 4 bases and J gave up 11 bases, with 12 bases separating them. This chain's CDR3 is CASSSGSGSQHF. The CDR3 coding sequence is TGTGCCAGCAGTTCGGGAAGCGGGTCCCAGCATTTT.

The chain carries TRBV6-4 and TRBJ2-1; 11 bases align to TRBD2. The germline V gene encodes CDR1 MRHNA and CDR2 SNTAGT. The CDR3 is 15 residues long. The V segment lost 6 bases and the J segment 6 bases; nucleotides outside the gene matches: 7. The CDR3 reads CASSLSGGAVNEQFF. The CDR3 DNA is TGTGCCAGCAGCCTTAGCGGGGGGGCCGTCAATGAGCAGTTCTTC.

The V and J genes are TRBV5-1 and TRBJ1-4; D gene unclear. Per the germline V gene, CDR1 is SGHRS and CDR2 is YFSETQ. Trimming cost V 2 bases and J 0 bases, with 11 bases left between them. The CDR3 sequence is 16 residues long. The CDR3 is CASSFFRTATNEKLFF. The CDR3 DNA is TGCGCCAGCAGCTTTTTCAGGACTGCAACTAATGAAAAACTGTTTTTT.

This chain connects TRBV5-4 to TRBJ1-1, with 10 bases identical to TRBD1. V lost 4 bases to trimming and J lost 4 bases; unmatched junction nucleotides: 7. The germline CDR1 and CDR2 sequences are SGHNT and YYREEE (reference sequence). CDR3 length equals 15 residues. In nucleotides, the CDR3 is TGTGCCAGCAGCCCGAGACAGGGGGCGAGCACTGAAGCTTTCTTT. It codes for CASSPRQGASTEAFF.

V gene TRBV18 combines with J gene TRBJ2-1; D might be TRBD2 (6 bases). This CDR3 has 15 residues. Trimming took 4 bases from V and 7 from J, leaving 17 bases between them. Germline V gives CDR1 KGHSH, CDR2 LQKENI. The CDR3 protein is CASSRRTSEGNEQFF. The CDR3 nucleotides read TGTGCCAGCTCACGACGGACATCGGAGGGGAATGAGCAGTTCTTC.

The DNA of the CDR3 is TGTGCTAGTGGTTCGACGGGACTCCTAAGCGGGGAGCTGTTTTTT. This codes for CASGSTGLLSGELFF. The chain recombines TRBV12-5 with TRBJ2-2, with a weak D call TRBD2 (6 bases). CDR1 is LGHNT and CDR2 is FRNRAP in the germline V gene. The CDR3 has 15 residues. V gave up 4 bases and J gave up 7 bases, with 16 bases separating them.

The chain joins TRBV2 to TRBJ1-6; TRBD1 is a possible D gene (6 bases). V shed 3 bases and J shed 7 bases, with 7 bases lying between them. Germline CDR1 and CDR2: SNHLY and FYNNEI. This CDR3 has 13 amino acids. Written as DNA, the CDR3 is TGTGCCAGCAGTGACAGGGGAAATTCACCCCTCCACTTT. Its translation: CASSDRGNSPLHF.

The chain combines TRBV24-1 with TRBJ2-2; D uncertain. The germline V gene encodes CDR1 KGHDR and CDR2 SFDVKD. The CDR3 sequence is 11 residues long. The V gene lost 6 bases and the J gene lost 13 bases, with 11 bases spanning the gap. The CDR3 loop is CATSSMGVLFF. CDR3 nucleotide sequence: TGTGCCACCAGTTCGATGGGTGTGCTGTTTTTT.

The chain links TRBV24-1 to TRBJ2-3; D unclear. Trimming removed 3 bases at V and 3 bases at J, with 12 bases between. The germline V gene encodes CDR1 KGHDR and CDR2 SFDVKD. The CDR3 sequence is 15 residues long. This CDR3 reads CATSDPSPSTDTQYF. As DNA, the CDR3 is TGTGCCACCAGTGATCCCTCCCCGAGTACAGATACGCAGTATTTT.